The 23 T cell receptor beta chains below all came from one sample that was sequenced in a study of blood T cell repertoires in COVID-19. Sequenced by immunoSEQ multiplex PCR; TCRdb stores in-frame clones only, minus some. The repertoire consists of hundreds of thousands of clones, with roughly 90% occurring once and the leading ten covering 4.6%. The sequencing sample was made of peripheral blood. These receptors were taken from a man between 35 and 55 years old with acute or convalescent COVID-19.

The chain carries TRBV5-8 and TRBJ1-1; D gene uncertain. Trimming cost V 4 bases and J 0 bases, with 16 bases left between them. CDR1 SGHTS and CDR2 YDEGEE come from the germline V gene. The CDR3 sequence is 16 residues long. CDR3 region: CASSALAGRLNTEAFF. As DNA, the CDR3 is TGTGCCAGCAGCGCACTAGCTGGCAGATTGAACACTGAAGCTTTCTTT.

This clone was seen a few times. CDR3 in DNA: TGTGCCAGTCACACGGGTGCCGGGGAGCTGTTTTTT. Its translation is CASHTGAGELFF. The chain recombines TRBV19 with TRBJ2-2, with no clear D. Germline values: CDR1 LNHDA, CDR2 SQIVND (reference sequence). V lost 8 bases, J lost 6 bases, and 10 bases lay in between. The CDR3 is 12 residues long. Full variable domain (missing parts from reference TRBV19 and TRBJ2-2): DGGITQSPKYLFRKEGQNVTLSCEQNLNHDAMYWYRQDPGQGLRLIYYSQIVNDFQKGDIAEGYSVSREKKESFPLTVTSAQKNPTAFYLCASHTGAGELFFGEGSRLTVL.

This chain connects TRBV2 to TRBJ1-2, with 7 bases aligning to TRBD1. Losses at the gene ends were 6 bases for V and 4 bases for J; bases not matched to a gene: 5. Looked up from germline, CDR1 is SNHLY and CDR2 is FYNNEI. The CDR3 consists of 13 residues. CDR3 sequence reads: CASRAGQFYGYTF. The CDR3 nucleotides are TGTGCCAGCAGGGCGGGACAGTTCTATGGCTACACCTTC.

The CDR3, as DNA: TGCGCCAGCAGTGGCCCGACTAGTAGCCAGTATTTT. The encoded protein is CASSGPTSSQYF. V is TRBV10-2 and J is TRBJ2-3; tentative D call: TRBD2 (6 bases). V was pared by 4 bases and J by 12 bases, with 14 bases between. This CDR3 has 12 residues. From germline, CDR1 is WSHSY and CDR2 SAAADI.

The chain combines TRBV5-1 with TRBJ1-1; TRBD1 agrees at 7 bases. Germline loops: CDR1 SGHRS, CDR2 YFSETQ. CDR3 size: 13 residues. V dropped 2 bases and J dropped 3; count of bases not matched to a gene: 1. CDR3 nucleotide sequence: TGCGCCAGCAGCTTTGACAGGGACACTGAAGCTTTCTTT. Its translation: CASSFDRDTEAFF. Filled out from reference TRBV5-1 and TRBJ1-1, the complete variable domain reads KAGVTQTPRYLIKTRGQQVTLSCSPISGHRSVSWYQQTPGQGLQFLFEYFSETQRNKGNFPGRFSGRQFSNSRSEMNVSTLELGDSALYLCASSFDRDTEAFFGQGTRLTVV.

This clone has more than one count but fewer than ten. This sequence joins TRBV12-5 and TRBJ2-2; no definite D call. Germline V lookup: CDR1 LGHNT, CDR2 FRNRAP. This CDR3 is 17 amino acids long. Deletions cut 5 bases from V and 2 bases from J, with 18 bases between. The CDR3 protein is CASGHPSQVINTGELFF. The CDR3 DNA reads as TGTGCTAGTGGTCACCCTTCCCAGGTGATTAACACCGGGGAGCTGTTTTTT. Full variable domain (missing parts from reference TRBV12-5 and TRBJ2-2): DARVTQTPRHKVTEMGQEVTMRCQPILGHNTVFWYRQTMMQGLELLAYFRNRAPLDDSGMPKDRFSAEMPDATLATLKIQPSEPRDSAVYFCASGHPSQVINTGELFFGEGSRLTVL.

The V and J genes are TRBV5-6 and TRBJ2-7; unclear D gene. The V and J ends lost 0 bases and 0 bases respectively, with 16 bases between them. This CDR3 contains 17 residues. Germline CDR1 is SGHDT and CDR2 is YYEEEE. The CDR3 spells CASSLDGSGSTSYEQYF. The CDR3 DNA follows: TGTGCCAGCAGCTTGGATGGTTCGGGTTCGACCTCCTACGAGCAGTACTTC.

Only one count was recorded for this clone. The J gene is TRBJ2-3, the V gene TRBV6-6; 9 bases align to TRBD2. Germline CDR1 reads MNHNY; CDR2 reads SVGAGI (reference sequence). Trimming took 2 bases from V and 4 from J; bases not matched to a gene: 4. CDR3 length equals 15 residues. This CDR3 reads CASSYAGGRSDTQYF. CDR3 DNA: TGTGCCAGCAGTTACGCGGGGGGGCGATCAGATACGCAGTATTTT.

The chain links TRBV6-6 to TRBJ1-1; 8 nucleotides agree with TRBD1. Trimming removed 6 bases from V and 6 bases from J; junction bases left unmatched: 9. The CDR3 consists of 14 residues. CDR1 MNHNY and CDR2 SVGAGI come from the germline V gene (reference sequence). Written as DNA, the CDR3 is TGTGCCAGCAGCCCATTGGGACAGGCGGCTGAAGCTTTCTTT. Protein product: CASSPLGQAAEAFF.

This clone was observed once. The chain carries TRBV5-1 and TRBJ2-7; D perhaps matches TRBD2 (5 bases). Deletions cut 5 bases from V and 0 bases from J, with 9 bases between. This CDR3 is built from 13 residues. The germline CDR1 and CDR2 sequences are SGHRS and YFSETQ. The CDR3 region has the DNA TGCGCCAGCAGGGAGGTGAGCTCCTACGAGCAGTACTTC. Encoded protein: CASREVSSYEQYF.

CDR3 nucleotides: TGTGCTAGTGGTTCGCCCGGGACAGGGGGGTCCGGGGAGCTGTTTTTT. Translated: CASGSPGTGGSGELFF. The chain uses TRBV12-5 and TRBJ2-2, with 11 bases that match TRBD1. This CDR3 is 16 amino acids long. In germline, CDR1 is LGHNT, CDR2 FRNRAP. The ends lost 4 bases at V and 6 bases at J; junction bases unmatched: 7.

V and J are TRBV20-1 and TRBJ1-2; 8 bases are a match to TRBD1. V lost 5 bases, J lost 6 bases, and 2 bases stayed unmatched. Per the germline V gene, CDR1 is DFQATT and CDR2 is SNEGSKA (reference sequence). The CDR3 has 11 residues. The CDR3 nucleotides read TGCAGTGCTCGGACAGGGAATGGCTACACCTTC. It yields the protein CSARTGNGYTF.

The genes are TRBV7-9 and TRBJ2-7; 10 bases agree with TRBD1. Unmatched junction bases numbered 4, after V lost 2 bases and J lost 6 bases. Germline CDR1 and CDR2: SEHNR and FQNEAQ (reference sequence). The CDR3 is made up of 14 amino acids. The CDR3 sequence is CASSLSDRGGEQYF. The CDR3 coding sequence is TGTGCCAGCAGCTTATCGGACAGGGGGGGCGAGCAGTACTTC.

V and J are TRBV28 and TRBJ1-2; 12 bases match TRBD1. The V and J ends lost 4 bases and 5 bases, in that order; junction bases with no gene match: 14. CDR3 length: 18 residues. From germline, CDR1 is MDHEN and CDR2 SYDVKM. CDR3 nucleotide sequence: TGTGCCAGCAGTTCGTTGGGACAGGGGGCGGAAGGTTGGTATGGCTACACCTTC. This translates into CASSSLGQGAEGWYGYTF.

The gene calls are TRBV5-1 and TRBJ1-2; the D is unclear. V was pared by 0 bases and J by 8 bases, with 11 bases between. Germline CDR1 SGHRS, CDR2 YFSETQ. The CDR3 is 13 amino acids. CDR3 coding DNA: TGCGCCAGCAGCTTGGGCCTCTCGAGGGGCTACACCTTC. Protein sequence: CASSLGLSRGYTF. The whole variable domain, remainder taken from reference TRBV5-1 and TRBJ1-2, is KAGVTQTPRYLIKTRGQQVTLSCSPISGHRSVSWYQQTPGQGLQFLFEYFSETQRNKGNFPGRFSGRQFSNSRSEMNVSTLELGDSALYLCASSLGLSRGYTFGSGTRLTVV.

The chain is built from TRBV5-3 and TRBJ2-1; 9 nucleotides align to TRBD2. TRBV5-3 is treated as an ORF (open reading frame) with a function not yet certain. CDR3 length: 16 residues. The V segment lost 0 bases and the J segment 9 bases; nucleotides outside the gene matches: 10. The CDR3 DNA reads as TGTGCCAGAAGCTTGGCCAAGCGGGGGGCCAGGGGTGAGCAGTTCTTC. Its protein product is CARSLAKRGARGEQFF.

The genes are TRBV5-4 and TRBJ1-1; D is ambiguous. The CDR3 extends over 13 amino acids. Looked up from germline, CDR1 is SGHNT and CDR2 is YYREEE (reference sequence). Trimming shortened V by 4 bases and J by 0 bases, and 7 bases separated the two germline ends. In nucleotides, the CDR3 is TGTGCCAGCAGCACGAGCTTGAACACTGAAGCTTTCTTT. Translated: CASSTSLNTEAFF. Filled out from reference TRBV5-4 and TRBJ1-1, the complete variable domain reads ETGVTQSPTHLIKTRGQQVTLRCSSQSGHNTVSWYQQALGQGPQFIFQYYREEENGRGNFPPRFSGLQFPNYSSELNVNALELDDSALYLCASSTSLNTEAFFGQGTRLTVV.

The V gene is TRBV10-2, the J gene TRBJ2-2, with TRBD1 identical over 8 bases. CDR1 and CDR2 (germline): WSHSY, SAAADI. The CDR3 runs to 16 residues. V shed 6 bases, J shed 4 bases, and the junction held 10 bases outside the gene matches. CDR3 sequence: CASRTYGTGSTGELFF. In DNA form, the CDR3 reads TGCGCCAGCAGAACTTACGGGACAGGTAGCACCGGGGAGCTGTTTTTT.

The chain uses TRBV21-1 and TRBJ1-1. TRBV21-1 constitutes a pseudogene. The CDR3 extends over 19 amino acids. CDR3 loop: CASSKAGTPGGSMNTEAFF. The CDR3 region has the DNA TGTGCCAGCAGCAAAGCGGGGACGCCGGGGGGGAGCATGAACACTGAAGCTTTCTTT.

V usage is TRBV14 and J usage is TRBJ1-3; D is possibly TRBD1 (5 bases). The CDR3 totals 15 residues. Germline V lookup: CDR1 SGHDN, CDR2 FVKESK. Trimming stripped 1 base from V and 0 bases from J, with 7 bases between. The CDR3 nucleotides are TGTGCCAGCAGCCAAGGGACACACTCTGGAAACACCATATATTTT. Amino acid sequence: CASSQGTHSGNTIYF.

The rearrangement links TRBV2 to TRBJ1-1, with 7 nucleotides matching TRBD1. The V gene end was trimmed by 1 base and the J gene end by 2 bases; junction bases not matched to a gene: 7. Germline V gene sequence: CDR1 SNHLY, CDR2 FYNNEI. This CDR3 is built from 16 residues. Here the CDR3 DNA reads TGTGCCAGCAGTGAAGGAATAGGGACAGTCAACACTGAAGCTTTCTTT. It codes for CASSEGIGTVNTEAFF.

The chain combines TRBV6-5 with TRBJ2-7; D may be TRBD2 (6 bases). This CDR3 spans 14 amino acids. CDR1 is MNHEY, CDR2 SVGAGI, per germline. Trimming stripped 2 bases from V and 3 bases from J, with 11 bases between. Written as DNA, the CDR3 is TGTGCCAGCAGTTACGGCGGGGCCCACTACGAGCAGTACTTC. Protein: CASSYGGAHYEQYF.

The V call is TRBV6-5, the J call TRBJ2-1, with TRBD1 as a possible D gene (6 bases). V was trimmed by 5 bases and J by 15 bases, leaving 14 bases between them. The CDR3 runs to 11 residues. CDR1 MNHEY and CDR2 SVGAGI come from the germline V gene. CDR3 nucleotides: TGTGCCAGCAGTCAACAGGGTATTCCGTTCTTC. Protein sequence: CASSQQGIPFF.